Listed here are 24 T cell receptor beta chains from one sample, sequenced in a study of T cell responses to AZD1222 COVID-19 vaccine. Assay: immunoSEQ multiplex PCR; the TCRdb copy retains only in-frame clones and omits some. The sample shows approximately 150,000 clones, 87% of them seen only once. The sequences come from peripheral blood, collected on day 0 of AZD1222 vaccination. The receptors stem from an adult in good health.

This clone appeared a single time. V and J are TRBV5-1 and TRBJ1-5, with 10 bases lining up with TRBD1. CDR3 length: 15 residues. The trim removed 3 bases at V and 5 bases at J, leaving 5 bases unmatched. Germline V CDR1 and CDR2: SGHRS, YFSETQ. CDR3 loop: CASSWTGGKDQPQHF. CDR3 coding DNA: TGCGCCAGCAGCTGGACAGGGGGGAAAGATCAGCCCCAGCATTTT.

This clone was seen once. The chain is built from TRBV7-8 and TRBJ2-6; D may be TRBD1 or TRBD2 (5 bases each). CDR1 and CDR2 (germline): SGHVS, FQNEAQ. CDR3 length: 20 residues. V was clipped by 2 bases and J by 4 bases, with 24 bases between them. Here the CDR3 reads CASSLRPRGGGKSGANVLTF. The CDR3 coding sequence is TGTGCCAGCAGCTTACGCCCGAGGGGCGGAGGTAAATCCGGGGCCAACGTCCTGACTTTC.

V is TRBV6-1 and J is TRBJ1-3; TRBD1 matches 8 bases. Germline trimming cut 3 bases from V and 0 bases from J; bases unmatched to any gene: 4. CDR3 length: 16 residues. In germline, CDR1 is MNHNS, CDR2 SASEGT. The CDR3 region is CASSDWGQVSGNTIYF. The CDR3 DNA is TGTGCCAGCAGTGACTGGGGACAGGTCTCTGGAAACACCATATATTTT.

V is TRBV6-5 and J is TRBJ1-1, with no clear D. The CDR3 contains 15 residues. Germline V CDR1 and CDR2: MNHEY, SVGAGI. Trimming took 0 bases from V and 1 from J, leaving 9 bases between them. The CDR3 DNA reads TGTGCCAGCAGTTACTCGAGGCAGTCGAACACTGAAGCTTTCTTT. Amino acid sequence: CASSYSRQSNTEAFF.

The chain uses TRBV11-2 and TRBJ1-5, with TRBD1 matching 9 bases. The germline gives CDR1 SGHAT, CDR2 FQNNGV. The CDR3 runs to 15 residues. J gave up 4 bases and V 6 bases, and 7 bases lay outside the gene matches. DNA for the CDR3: TGTGCCAGCAGTTATGGACAGGGGTGGAATCAGCCCCAGCATTTT. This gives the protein CASSYGQGWNQPQHF. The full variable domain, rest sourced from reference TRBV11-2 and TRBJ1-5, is EAGVAQSPRYKIIEKRQSVAFWCNPISGHATLYWYQQILGQGPKLLIQFQNNGVVDDSQLPKDRFSAERLKGVDSTLKIQPAKLEDSAVYLCASSYGQGWNQPQHFGDGTRLSIL.

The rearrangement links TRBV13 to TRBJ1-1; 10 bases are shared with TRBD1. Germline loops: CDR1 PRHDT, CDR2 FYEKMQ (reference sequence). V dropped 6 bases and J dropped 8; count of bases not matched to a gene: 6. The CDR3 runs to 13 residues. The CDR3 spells CASRGQGKIEAFF. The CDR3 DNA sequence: TGTGCCAGCAGGGGACAGGGGAAGATCGAAGCTTTCTTT.

CDR3 in amino acids: CASSRGSGNTYEQYF. CDR3 DNA sequence: TGTGCCAGCAGCCGGGGGAGCGGAAACACCTACGAGCAGTACTTC. The chain is built from TRBV11-2 and TRBJ2-7, with D perhaps matching TRBD2 (6 bases). From germline, CDR1 is SGHAT and CDR2 FQNNGV. The CDR3 is 15 residues long. V was cut by 5 bases and J by 2 bases, with 16 bases left in between.

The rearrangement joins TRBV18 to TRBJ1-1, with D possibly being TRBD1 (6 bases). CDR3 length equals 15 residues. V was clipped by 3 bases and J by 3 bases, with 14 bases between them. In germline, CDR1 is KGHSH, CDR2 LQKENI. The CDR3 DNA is TGTGCCAGCTCACCGACTCCTAAGGGGGACACTGAAGCTTTCTTT. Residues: CASSPTPKGDTEAFF.

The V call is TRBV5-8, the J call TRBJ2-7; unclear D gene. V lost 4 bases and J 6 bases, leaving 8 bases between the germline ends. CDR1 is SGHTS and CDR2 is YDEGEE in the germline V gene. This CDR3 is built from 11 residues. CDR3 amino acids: CASSRTGEQYF. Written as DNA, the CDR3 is TGTGCCAGCAGCCGGACGGGCGAGCAGTACTTC.

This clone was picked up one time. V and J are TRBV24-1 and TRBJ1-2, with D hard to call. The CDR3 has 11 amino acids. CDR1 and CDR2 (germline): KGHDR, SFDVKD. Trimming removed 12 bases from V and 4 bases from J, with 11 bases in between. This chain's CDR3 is CASRTLYGYTF. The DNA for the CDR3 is TGTGCCTCTAGAACCCTCTATGGCTACACCTTC.

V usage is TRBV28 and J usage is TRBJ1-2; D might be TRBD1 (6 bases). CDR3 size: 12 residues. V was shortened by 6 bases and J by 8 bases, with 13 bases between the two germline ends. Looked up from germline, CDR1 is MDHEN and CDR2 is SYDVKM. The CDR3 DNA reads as TGTGCCAGCAGCCCCACGGGGGCGGGCTACACCTTC. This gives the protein CASSPTGAGYTF.

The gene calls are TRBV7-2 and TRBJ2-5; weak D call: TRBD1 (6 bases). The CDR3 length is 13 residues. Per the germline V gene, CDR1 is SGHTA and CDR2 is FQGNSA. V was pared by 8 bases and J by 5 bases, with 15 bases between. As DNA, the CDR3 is TGTGCCAGCTGTACAGGGTTCGGGGAGACCCAGTACTTC. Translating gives CASCTGFGETQYF.

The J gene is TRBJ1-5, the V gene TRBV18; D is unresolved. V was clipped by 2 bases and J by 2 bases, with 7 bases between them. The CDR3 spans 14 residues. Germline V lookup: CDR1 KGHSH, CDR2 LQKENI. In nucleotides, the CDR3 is TGTGCCAGCTCACCATACGGGGGCAATCAGCCCCAGCATTTT. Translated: CASSPYGGNQPQHF.

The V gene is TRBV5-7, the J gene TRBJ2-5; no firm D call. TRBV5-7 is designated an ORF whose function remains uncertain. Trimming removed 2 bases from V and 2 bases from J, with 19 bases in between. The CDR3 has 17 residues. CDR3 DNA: TGTGCCAGCAGCTTTTCTTGGCCGAAGACGAATCAAGAGACCCAGTACTTC. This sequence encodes CASSFSWPKTNQETQYF.

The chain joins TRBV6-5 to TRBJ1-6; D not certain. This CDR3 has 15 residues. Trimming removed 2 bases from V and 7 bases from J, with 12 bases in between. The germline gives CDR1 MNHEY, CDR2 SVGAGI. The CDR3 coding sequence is TGTGCCAGCAGTTACACCGGACGTATCAATTCACCCCTCCACTTT. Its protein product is CASSYTGRINSPLHF.

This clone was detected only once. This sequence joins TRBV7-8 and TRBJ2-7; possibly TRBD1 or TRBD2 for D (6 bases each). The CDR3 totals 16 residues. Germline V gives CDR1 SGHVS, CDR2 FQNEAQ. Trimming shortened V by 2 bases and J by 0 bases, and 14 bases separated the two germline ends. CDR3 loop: CASSLRGGLSSYEQYF. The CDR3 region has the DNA TGTGCCAGCAGCTTACGAGGGGGACTCAGCTCCTACGAGCAGTACTTC. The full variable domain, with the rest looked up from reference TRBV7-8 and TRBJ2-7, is GAGVSQSPRYKVAKRGQDVALRCDPISGHVSLFWYQQALGQGPEFLTYFQNEAQLDKSGLPSDRFFAERPEGSVSTLKIQRTQQEDSAVYLCASSLRGGLSSYEQYFGPGTRLTVT.

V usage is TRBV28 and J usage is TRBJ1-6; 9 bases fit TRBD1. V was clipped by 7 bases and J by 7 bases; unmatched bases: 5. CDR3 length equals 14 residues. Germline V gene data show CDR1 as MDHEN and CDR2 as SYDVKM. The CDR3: CASKPDRGNSPLHF. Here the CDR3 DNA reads TGTGCCAGCAAACCGGACAGGGGCAATTCACCCCTCCACTTT.

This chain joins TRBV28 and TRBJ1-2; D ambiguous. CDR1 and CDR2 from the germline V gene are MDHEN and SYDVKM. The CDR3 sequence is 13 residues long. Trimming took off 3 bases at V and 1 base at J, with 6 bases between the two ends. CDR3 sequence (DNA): TGTGCCAGCAGTTTGAGGAATAACTATGGCTACACCTTC. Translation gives CASSLRNNYGYTF.

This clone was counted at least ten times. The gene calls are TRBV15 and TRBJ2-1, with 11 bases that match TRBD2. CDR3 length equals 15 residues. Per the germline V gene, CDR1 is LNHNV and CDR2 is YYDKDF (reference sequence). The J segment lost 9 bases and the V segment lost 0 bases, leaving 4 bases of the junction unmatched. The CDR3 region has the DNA TGTGCCACCAGCAGAGAAACTAGCGGGAGTTCTGAGCAGTTCTTC. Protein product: CATSRETSGSSEQFF.

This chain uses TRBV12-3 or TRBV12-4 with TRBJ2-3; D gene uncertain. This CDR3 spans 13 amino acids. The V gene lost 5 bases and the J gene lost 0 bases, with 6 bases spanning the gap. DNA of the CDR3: TGTGCCAGCAGTCAGAGTAGCACAGATACGCAGTATTTT. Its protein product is CASSQSSTDTQYF.

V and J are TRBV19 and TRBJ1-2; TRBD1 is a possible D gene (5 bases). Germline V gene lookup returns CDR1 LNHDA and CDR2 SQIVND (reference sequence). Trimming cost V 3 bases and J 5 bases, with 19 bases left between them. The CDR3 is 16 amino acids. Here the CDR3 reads CASSISSRRGGYGYTF. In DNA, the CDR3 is TGTGCCAGTAGTATTAGCAGTCGGCGGGGGGGATATGGCTACACCTTC.

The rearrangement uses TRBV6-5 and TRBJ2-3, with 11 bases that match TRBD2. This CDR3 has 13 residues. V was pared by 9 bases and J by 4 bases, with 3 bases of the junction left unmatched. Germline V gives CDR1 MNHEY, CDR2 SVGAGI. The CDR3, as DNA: TGTGCCAGTCTACTAGCGGGGGCAGATACGCAGTATTTT. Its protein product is CASLLAGADTQYF.

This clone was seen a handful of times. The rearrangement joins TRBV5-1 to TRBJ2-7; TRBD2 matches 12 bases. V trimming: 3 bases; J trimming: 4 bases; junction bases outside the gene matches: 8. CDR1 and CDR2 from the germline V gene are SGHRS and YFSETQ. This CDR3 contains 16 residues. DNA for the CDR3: TGCGCCAGCAGCTCTTCTAGCGGGAGGGCCGGTTACGAGCAGTACTTC. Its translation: CASSSSSGRAGYEQYF.

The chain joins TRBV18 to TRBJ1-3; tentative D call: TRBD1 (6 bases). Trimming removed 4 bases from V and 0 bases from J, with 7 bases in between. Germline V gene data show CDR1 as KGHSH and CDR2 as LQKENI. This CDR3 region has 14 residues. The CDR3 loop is CASSQDSSGNTIYF. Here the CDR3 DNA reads TGTGCCAGCTCACAGGACAGCTCTGGAAACACCATATATTTT.